The entry below gives a single T cell receptor beta chain sequence along with its context. Its antigen has not been determined. No base-level quality is on record; no much larger clone is a single base apart. V drops 4 bases and J drops 9 bases, leaving 13 bases in between. Taken from the germline V gene (reference sequence), the CDR1 and CDR2 loops are LNHDA and SQIVND. Including cysteine and phenylalanine, the CDR3 has 12 amino acids. Only the CDR3 DNA is retained, 36 bases long and in frame from the first base. This entry comes from a study of blood T cell repertoires in COVID-19 (dated by TCRdb to about 2020). At the level of the whole study: Collaborator samples came from the United States, Italy and Spain and covered acute and convalescent phases of COVID-19. The repertoires were released in a freely available public database intended as a resource for research on the immune response to SARS-CoV-2. Where available, HLA class I and class II types were obtained from metadata supplied by the sample provider rather than from assay-based typing. A de-identified subject ID, COVID-19 status, age in years and sex were almost always included in the sample metadata. The dataset comprised deeply sampled blood TCRbeta repertoires from subjects exposed to, actively infected with, or recovered from COVID-19. The samples were drawn from the first 160 participants of the ongoing ImmuneRACE study and from under 1,500 subjects provided by 6 global collaborators. The prospective study material was composed of cDNA or gDNA derived from T cells, B-cell-depleted T cells, or PBMCs. Paper-wide results and their limitations: Clinical and demographic metadata were provided uncurated, with the amount varying by source and participant.

In the prospective study, participants were about 18 to 100 years old, resided in under 30 geographic areas of the United States, and were enrolled through a virtual design. In the prospective study, participants were assigned to cohorts based on the clinical history participants reported in a screening survey and a study questionnaire. Recovered participants in ImmuneRACE Cohort 3 were defined as having two consecutive negative NP/OP PCR tests, clearance from a healthcare professional, or resolution of symptoms. Mobile phlebotomists in the prospective study collected whole blood, serum and a nasopharyngeal or oropharyngeal swab from every participant. Participants in the prospective study had the option to provide additional blood draws and questionnaires over a roughly 2-month period. Before DNA extraction, prospective study blood samples were shipped either frozen or at room temperature. TCRbeta CDR3 regions were amplified from genomic DNA by means of the immunoSEQ Assay, a bias-controlled multiplex PCR. Under the source paper's analysis protocol: The number of nucleated cells in each sample was estimated by amplification of reference gene primers within the assay. To quantify the absolute abundance of each unique TCRbeta CDR3 rearrangement, sequence reads were collapsed and filtered. Productive Simpson clonality was computed per sample as the square root of Simpson's diversity index over productive rearrangements. TCRdb obtained this table from immuneACCESS and retained in-frame rearrangements with V and J assigned. These tables miss some clones; where compared with another copy, unresolved V genes account for less than half of the shortfall, and the remainder is unexplained. V and J calls plus clone size are reproduced from that table; the DNA served to infer D and trimming. For this sample the table gives about 200,000 clones, of which roughly 87% were detected only once. The top ten hold approximately 2.4% of the sample.

The clonotype originates from a woman under 40 who had recovered from COVID-19. Source material: PBMCs or T cells enriched from blood (not recorded which). The sequence joins TRBV19 to TRBJ2-7, with the D gene call left open. The nucleotide sequence reads TGTGCCAGTAGTACGCCCTTAGAGGTGCAGTACTTC. It translates as CASSTPLEVQYF.